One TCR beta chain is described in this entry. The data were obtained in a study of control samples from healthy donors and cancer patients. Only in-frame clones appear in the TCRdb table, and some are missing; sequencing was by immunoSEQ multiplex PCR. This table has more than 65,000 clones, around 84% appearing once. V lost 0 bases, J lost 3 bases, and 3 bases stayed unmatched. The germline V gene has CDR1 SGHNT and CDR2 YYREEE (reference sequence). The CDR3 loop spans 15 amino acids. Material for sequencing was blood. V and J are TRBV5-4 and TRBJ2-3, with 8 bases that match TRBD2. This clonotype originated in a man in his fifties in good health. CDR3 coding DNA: TGTGCCAGCAGCTTGGGTAGCGGGATTACAGATACGCAGTATTTT. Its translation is CASSLGSGITDTQYF.